These 21 T cell receptor beta chains came from one sample sequenced in a study of T cell responses to AZD1222 COVID-19 vaccine. Profiling relied on immunoSEQ multiplex PCR, and the TCRdb table lists in-frame clones only, not all of them. The sample lists 150,000 to 200,000 clones, about 92% occurring once. This specimen consisted of peripheral blood, obtained 28 days after the second AZD1222 dose. The receptors were gathered from an adult who received the AZD1222 COVID-19 vaccine.

This clone was seen once. The V call is TRBV11-3, the J call TRBJ2-2; perhaps TRBD1 as D (5 bases). The CDR3 is made up of 14 amino acids. In germline, CDR1 is SGHNT, CDR2 YENEEA. V gave up 6 bases and J gave up 3 bases, with 11 bases separating them. The CDR3 DNA follows: TGTGCCAGCAGGCCTACCAGGGACACCGGGGAGCTGTTTTTT. Protein: CASRPTRDTGELFF. Supplemented by reference TRBV11-3 and TRBJ2-2, the full variable domain reads EAGVVQSPRYKIIEKKQPVAFWCNPISGHNTLYWYLQNLGQGPELLIRYENEEAVDDSQLPKDRFSAERLKGVDSTLKIQPAELGDSAVYLCASRPTRDTGELFFGEGSRLTVL.

V gene TRBV3-1 (or the pseudogene TRBV3-2) combines with J gene TRBJ2-7; either TRBD1 or TRBD2 may supply D (5 bases each). The V end was cut by 2 bases, the J end by 3 bases, with 11 bases between. CDR1 LGHDT and CDR2 YNNKEL come from the germline V gene (reference sequence). CDR3 length: 14 residues. The CDR3 sequence is CASSQWGKNYEQYF. The CDR3 coding sequence is TGTGCCAGCAGCCAATGGGGGAAAAACTACGAGCAGTACTTC.

Written as DNA, the CDR3 is TGTGCCAGCAGCCCACCAGAAGACAGCAACTATGGCTACACCTTC. This gives the protein CASSPPEDSNYGYTF. The V call is TRBV11-1, the J call TRBJ1-2; D is perhaps TRBD1 (5 bases). The CDR3 contains 15 residues. V shed 5 bases and J shed 2 bases, with 15 bases lying between them. Germline V gives CDR1 SGHAT, CDR2 FQDESV (reference sequence).

The chain recombines TRBV6-2 or TRBV6-3 with TRBJ1-5; D call uncertain. This CDR3 region has 13 residues. Trimming left V 6 bases short and J 7 bases short, with 13 bases between. Looked up from germline, CDR1 is MNHEY and CDR2 is SVGEGT. The CDR3 bases are TGTGCCAGCAGCCCCCGGGGTAACCAGCCCCAGCATTTT. As protein: CASSPRGNQPQHF.

This chain links TRBV12-5 with TRBJ1-4; the D gene is possibly TRBD1 (5 bases). The CDR3 consists of 16 residues. CDR1 LGHNT and CDR2 FRNRAP come from the germline V gene. Trimming took 3 bases from V and 2 from J, leaving 13 bases between them. DNA of the CDR3: TGTGCTAGTGGTTTCATCCAGGGAGGCACTAATGAAAAACTGTTTTTT. Translated, it gives CASGFIQGGTNEKLFF.

V and J are TRBV7-2 and TRBJ2-3, with 12 bases matching TRBD2. Germline loops: CDR1 SGHTA, CDR2 FQGNSA. Trimming took 3 bases from V and 0 from J; bases not matched to a gene: 4. The CDR3 loop spans 17 amino acids. The CDR3 protein is CASSFRTSGTSTDTQYF. In DNA form, the CDR3 reads TGTGCCAGCAGCTTCAGGACTAGCGGGACCAGCACAGATACGCAGTATTTT.

V usage is TRBV11-2 and J usage is TRBJ1-3, with no clear D. The V end was cut by 9 bases, the J end by 0 bases, with 9 bases between. CDR1 and CDR2 (germline): SGHAT, FQNNGV. CDR3 length equals 13 residues. The CDR3 nucleotides read TGTGCCAGAGACCGGAGCTCTGGAAACACCATATATTTT. Protein: CARDRSSGNTIYF.

This clone is a singleton in its sample. This chain joins TRBV15 and TRBJ1-4; D possibly corresponds to TRBD1 (6 bases). CDR1 is LNHNV and CDR2 is YYDKDF in the germline V gene (reference sequence). The CDR3 is 17 amino acids. Trimming removed 3 bases at V and 7 bases at J, with 21 bases between. The CDR3: CATSSSRGGQGGEKLFF. The CDR3 DNA follows: TGTGCCACCAGCAGCAGCAGGGGAGGGCAGGGTGGTGAAAAACTGTTTTTT.

The chain recombines TRBV7-9 with TRBJ2-3; D not resolved. The CDR3 is 11 amino acids. Trimming took 1 base from V and 6 from J, leaving 2 bases between them. The germline gives CDR1 SEHNR, CDR2 FQNEAQ (reference sequence). The chain's CDR3 is CASSLVDTQYF. DNA of the CDR3: TGTGCCAGCAGCTTAGTTGATACGCAGTATTTT. Supplemented by reference TRBV7-9 and TRBJ2-3, the full variable domain reads DTGVSQNPRHKITKRGQNVTFRCDPISEHNRLYWYRQTLGQGPEFLTYFQNEAQLEKSRLLSDRFSAERPKGSFSTLEIQRTEQGDSAMYLCASSLVDTQYFGPGTRLTVL.

The genes are TRBV27 and TRBJ1-5; D gene uncertain. Deletions cut 2 bases from V and 4 bases from J, with 6 bases between. Germline CDR1 and CDR2: MNHEY and SMNVEV (reference sequence). The CDR3 contains 13 residues. Here the CDR3 reads CASSLGVNQPQHF. CDR3 in DNA: TGTGCCAGCAGTTTAGGAGTAAATCAGCCCCAGCATTTT.

V is TRBV10-3 and J is TRBJ2-7; no firm D call. Trimming cost V 3 bases and J 6 bases, with 9 bases left between them. The CDR3 is 12 amino acids. The germline V gene has CDR1 ENHRY and CDR2 SYGVKD. CDR3 nucleotide sequence: TGTGCCATCAGTGAAACGTCCAGCGAGCAGTACTTC. Translating it yields CAISETSSEQYF.

This clone appeared a few times. The chain combines TRBV7-9 with TRBJ1-1; TRBD1 matches 9 bases. The germline gives CDR1 SEHNR, CDR2 FQNEAQ (reference sequence). The V gene end was trimmed by 2 bases and the J gene end by 0 bases; junction bases not matched to a gene: 10. The CDR3 consists of 18 residues. The CDR3 DNA follows: TGTGCCAGCAGCTTACCAGAAAGGGGACAGGGAATGAACACTGAAGCTTTCTTT. Residues: CASSLPERGQGMNTEAFF.

The rearrangement joins TRBV5-8 to TRBJ1-5; D perhaps matches TRBD1 (6 bases). Germline lookup yields CDR1 SGHTS and CDR2 YDEGEE. This CDR3 region has 16 residues. V was clipped by 0 bases and J by 0 bases, with 10 bases between them. The CDR3 coding sequence is TGTGCCAGCAGCTTGGGAGGGGGGCATAGCAATCAGCCCCAGCATTTT. Protein product: CASSLGGGHSNQPQHF.

The chain is built from TRBV28 and TRBJ2-5, with D unclear. This CDR3 contains 13 residues. Trimming pared 6 bases from V and 1 base from J, leaving 9 bases between. The germline gives CDR1 MDHEN, CDR2 SYDVKM. The CDR3 region is CASSPVPQETQYF. For the CDR3, the DNA is TGTGCCAGCAGCCCAGTACCCCAAGAGACCCAGTACTTC.

The chain employs TRBV30 and TRBJ1-1, with a weak D call TRBD1 (5 bases). The germline CDR1 and CDR2 sequences are GTSNPN and SVGIG (reference sequence). Deletions cut 4 bases from V and 7 bases from J, with 7 bases between. The CDR3 length is 10 residues. The CDR3 here is CAWIDSEAFF. CDR3 DNA sequence: TGTGCCTGGATCGACAGTGAAGCTTTCTTT. The whole variable domain, remainder taken from reference TRBV30 and TRBJ1-1, is SQTIHQWPATLVQPVGSPLSLECTVEGTSNPNLYWYRQAAGRGLQLLFYSVGIGQISSEVPQNLSASRPQDRQFILSSKKLLLSDSGFYLCAWIDSEAFFGQGTRLTVV.

This clone was seen at least ten times. The chain uses TRBV7-9 and TRBJ2-3; tentative D call: TRBD1 (6 bases). CDR3 length equals 13 residues. The germline CDR1 and CDR2 sequences are SEHNR and FQNEAQ (reference sequence). V lost 3 bases and J 3 bases, leaving 7 bases between the germline ends. The CDR3 DNA follows: TGTGCCAGCAGCTTCAGGGGAACAGATACGCAGTATTTT. Its translation is CASSFRGTDTQYF.

The V call is TRBV28, the J call TRBJ1-2, with D possibly TRBD1 on 5 matching bases. The V gene lost 8 bases and the J gene lost 1 base, with 11 bases spanning the gap. The CDR3 has 13 residues. Germline V gives CDR1 MDHEN, CDR2 SYDVKM. The CDR3 region has the DNA TGTGCCAGCGATCGGGGGATTAACTATGGCTACACCTTC. As protein: CASDRGINYGYTF.

The V and J genes are TRBV7-2 and TRBJ1-1, with 7 bases that match TRBD1. V shed 8 bases and J 1 base; nucleotides not matched to a gene: 7. This CDR3 comprises 14 residues. Germline V CDR1 and CDR2: SGHTA, FQGNSA. CDR3 in DNA: TGTGCCAGCCGGGAAGGGGGCCCGAACACTGAAGCTTTCTTT. It yields the protein CASREGGPNTEAFF.

The V call is TRBV11-2, the J call TRBJ2-3; D perhaps matches TRBD1 (7 bases). V shed 3 bases and J shed 4 bases, with 14 bases lying between them. From germline, CDR1 is SGHAT and CDR2 FQNNGV. The CDR3 is 15 residues long. CDR3 DNA sequence: TGTGCCAGCAGCTTGACAGGGTCGGGGGCAGATACGCAGTATTTT. This gives the protein CASSLTGSGADTQYF.

The chain is built from TRBV11-2 and TRBJ2-1; D is ambiguous. Trimming shortened V by 2 bases and J by 7 bases, and 18 bases separated the two germline ends. CDR3 length: 16 residues. Germline V gene sequence: CDR1 SGHAT, CDR2 FQNNGV. The CDR3 protein is CASSLYPILGQNEQFF. In nucleotides, the CDR3 is TGTGCCAGCAGCTTATATCCTATTCTAGGCCAAAATGAGCAGTTCTTC.

The chain employs TRBV19 and TRBJ1-1; D not certain. There are 13 residues in the CDR3. The germline gives CDR1 LNHDA, CDR2 SQIVND (reference sequence). Trimming shortened V by 3 bases and J by 1 base, and 6 bases separated the two germline ends. As DNA, the CDR3 is TGTGCCAGTAGTATGTGGCAGAACACTGAAGCTTTCTTT. It encodes CASSMWQNTEAFF.